Listed here is a single T cell receptor (beta chain). Measured with immunoSEQ multiplex PCR; TCRdb has only the in-frame clones, and not every one. The data include 9,900 or so clones; the top ten clones carry 0.72%. The sample comes from a study of synovial regulatory T cells in juvenile arthritis. The TCR comes from a donor younger than 30 with juvenile idiopathic arthritis. The specimen sequenced was Treg cells from blood. Subset defined: remaining (HLA-DR-negative) circulating blood Treg cells.

The CDR3 sequence is CASSPPGGREVHGYTF. The chain combines TRBV18 with TRBJ1-2. Germline lookup yields CDR1 KGHSH and CDR2 LQKENI. The CDR3 spans 16 residues. No nucleotide data were recorded. The complete variable domain, with remaining parts taken from reference TRBV18 and TRBJ1-2, reads NAGVMQNPRHLVRRRGQEARLRCSPMKGHSHVYWYRQLPEEGLKFMVYLQKENIIDESGMPKERFSAEFPKEGPSILRIQQVVRGDSAAYFCASSPPGGREVHGYTFGSGTRLTVV.